The 5 T cell receptor beta chains given below trace back to one sample, sequenced in a study of blood T cell repertoires in COVID-19. The method was immunoSEQ multiplex PCR; TCRdb's version includes in-frame clones alone and lacks a portion of them. The sample includes more than 65,000 clones, roughly 79% of them seen just once. Input material: peripheral blood. The receptors originated from a man aged 55 to 70 with acute or convalescent COVID-19.

As DNA, the CDR3 is TGTGCTACATCCCCCCTCCTAACAGGAAACTCTGGAAACACCATATATTTT. Translation: CATSPLLTGNSGNTIYF. The V call is TRBV7-7, the J call TRBJ1-3; D is possibly TRBD1 (5 bases). Germline assignment: CDR1 SSHAT and CDR2 FNYEAQ (reference sequence). The CDR3 is made up of 17 amino acids. Drawing the rest from reference TRBV7-7 and TRBJ1-3, the complete variable domain is GAGVSQSPRYKVTKRGQDVTLRCDPISSHATLYWYQQALGQGPEFLTYFNYEAQPDKSGLPSDRFSAERPEGSISTLTIQRTEQRDSAMYRCATSPLLTGNSGNTIYFGEGSWLTVV.

The chain combines TRBV5-6 with TRBJ1-1, with TRBD1 identical over 7 bases. Germline V gene lookup returns CDR1 SGHDT and CDR2 YYEEEE. The CDR3 is made up of 15 amino acids. V lost 3 bases and J lost 0; bases outside the gene matches: 5. The CDR3 sequence is CASSWQGVMNTEAFF. CDR3 coding DNA: TGTGCCAGCAGCTGGCAGGGGGTGATGAACACTGAAGCTTTCTTT. The variable domain in full, completed from reference TRBV5-6 and TRBJ1-1, reads DAGVTQSPTHLIKTRGQQVTLRCSPKSGHDTVSWYQQALGQGPQFIFQYYEEEERQRGNFPDRFSGHQFPNYSSELNVNALLLGDSALYLCASSWQGVMNTEAFFGQGTRLTVV.

This clone has more than one count but fewer than ten. The chain joins TRBV5-5 to TRBJ1-5, with TRBD1 matching over 9 bases. The CDR3 consists of 18 residues. Per germline, CDR1 SGHKS and CDR2 YYEKEE (reference sequence). V lost 4 bases and J lost 2; bases outside the gene matches: 13. CDR3 DNA sequence: TGTGCCAGCAGCGTGTCGTACCGGGACAGGGTTGGCAATCAGCCCCAGCATTTT. Amino acid sequence: CASSVSYRDRVGNQPQHF.

The V gene is TRBV6-5, the J gene TRBJ2-3; 7 bases agree with TRBD1. Germline V gene lookup returns CDR1 MNHEY and CDR2 SVGAGI. The ends lost 6 bases at V and 3 bases at J; junction bases unmatched: 6. The CDR3 covers 14 residues. The CDR3 is CASSPGTATDTQYF. The CDR3 DNA sequence: TGTGCCAGCAGCCCCGGGACAGCAACAGATACGCAGTATTTT.

The chain has TRBV6-5 and TRBJ1-1, with TRBD1 as a possible D gene (5 bases). This CDR3 contains 14 residues. Germline lookup yields CDR1 MNHEY and CDR2 SVGAGI. V was shortened by 2 bases and J by 4 bases, with 11 bases between the two germline ends. Here the CDR3 reads CASSYRGFITEAFF. CDR3 DNA sequence: TGTGCCAGCAGTTACAGGGGATTTATCACTGAAGCTTTCTTT.